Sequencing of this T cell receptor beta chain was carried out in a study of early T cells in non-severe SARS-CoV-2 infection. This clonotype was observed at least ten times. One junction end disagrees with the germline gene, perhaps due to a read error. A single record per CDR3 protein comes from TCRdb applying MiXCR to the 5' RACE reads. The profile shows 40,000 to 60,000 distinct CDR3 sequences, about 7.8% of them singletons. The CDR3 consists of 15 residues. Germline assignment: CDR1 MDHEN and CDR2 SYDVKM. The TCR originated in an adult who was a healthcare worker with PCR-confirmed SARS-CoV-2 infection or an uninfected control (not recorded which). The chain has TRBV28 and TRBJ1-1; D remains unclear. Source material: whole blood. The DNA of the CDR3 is TGTGCCAGCAGTTTAGGGCCCGACTCGAACACTGAAGTTTTCTTT. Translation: CASSLGPDSNTEVFF.